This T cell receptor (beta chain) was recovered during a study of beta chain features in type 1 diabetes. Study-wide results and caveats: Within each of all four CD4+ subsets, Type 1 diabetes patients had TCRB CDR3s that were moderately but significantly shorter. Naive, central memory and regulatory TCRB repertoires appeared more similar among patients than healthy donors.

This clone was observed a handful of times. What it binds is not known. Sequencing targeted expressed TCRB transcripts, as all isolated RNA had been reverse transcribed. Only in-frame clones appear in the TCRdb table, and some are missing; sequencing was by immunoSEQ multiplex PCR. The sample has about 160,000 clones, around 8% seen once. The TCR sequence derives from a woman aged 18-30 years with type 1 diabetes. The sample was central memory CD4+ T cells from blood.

The CDR3 DNA sequence: TGCGCCAGCAGCTTCCGGGAGGCTACTGAAGCTTTCTTT. Translated: CASSFREATEAFF. V is TRBV5-1 and J is TRBJ1-1, with D unclear. Between the trimmed V and J ends, which lost 2 bases and 5 bases, there was a span of 10 bases. The CDR3 contains 13 residues. CDR1 and CDR2 from the germline V gene are SGHRS and YFSETQ.